The rows below give T cell receptor beta chains drawn from one sample of a study of shared clonotypes between healthy human individuals. The data were produced by immunoSEQ multiplex PCR, yet TCRdb's version contains in-frame clones alone and is incomplete. Seen here are over 950,000 clones, around three quarters observed once, and the top ten hold 0.89%. The specimen sequenced was memory CD4+ T cells from PBMCs. The source is a young man in good health. Some clones in this sample may be carry-over from other donors' samples. Each CDR3 is given with its conserved first and last residue. Fields, in order: CDR3 protein, CDR3 DNA, clone size, J gene, V gene, D gene. D genes are given only for firm matches. Some rows have no size entry. The others give once, few or many, or a class for an expanded clone.

CASSFGPTNEKLFF TGTGCCAGCAGTTTCGGTCCAACTAATGAAAAACTGTTTTTT NA TRBJ1-4 TRBV28 NA
CASTHGGSGANVLTF TGTGCCAGCACCCATGGGGGCTCTGGGGCCAACGTCCTGACTTTC NA TRBJ2-6 TRBV27 NA
CASSRSGEEGYTF TGCGCCAGCAGCCGATCGGGGGAGGAAGGCTACACCTTC NA TRBJ1-2 TRBV5-1 NA
CASNPQGADQPQHF TGTGCCAGCAATCCCCAGGGGGCGGATCAGCCCCAGCATTTT NA TRBJ1-5 TRBV6-5 TRBD1
CASSGRSQGNTIYF TGTGCCAGCAGCGGGAGGTCGCAAGGAAACACCATATATTTT many TRBJ1-3 TRBV6-6 NA
CASSLPVRVGDQPQHF TGTGCCAGCAGTCTCCCCGTCAGGGTTGGGGATCAGCCCCAGCATTTT NA TRBJ1-5 TRBV28 NA
CASSLGDRGTGELFF TGTGCCAGCAGCTTAGGGGACAGGGGAACCGGGGAGCTGTTTTTT NA TRBJ2-2 TRBV11-3 TRBD1
CASSLSFVPMDVSSNQPQHF TGTGCCAGCAGTTTATCCTTCGTTCCGATGGACGTTTCTAGCAATCAGCCCCAGCATTTT many TRBJ1-5 TRBV27 NA
CASSPQVGATGYTF TGTGCCAGCTCACCACAGGTGGGGGCGACTGGCTACACCTTC NA TRBJ1-2 TRBV18 NA
CASSGGIQETQYF TGTGCCAGCAGCGGCGGGATTCAAGAGACCCAGTACTTC NA TRBJ2-5 TRBV9 NA
CASSHNRGEAFF TGTGCCAGCAGCCATAACAGGGGTGAAGCTTTCTTT NA TRBJ1-1 TRBV7-9 TRBD1
CASSPAAVEKLFF TGTGCCAGCAGCCCCGCGGCAGTCGAAAAACTGTTTTTT NA TRBJ1-4 TRBV7-2 NA
CASSTTRNLQNTEAFF TGTGCCAGTAGTACGACAAGAAATTTACAGAACACTGAAGCTTTCTTT NA TRBJ1-1 TRBV19 NA
CASRTYGRGANVLTF TGTGCCAGCAGGACCTACGGGCGAGGGGCCAACGTCCTGACTTTC once TRBJ2-6 TRBV28 NA
CASSLGTGDAYEQYF TGCGCCAGCAGCCTTGGGACAGGGGATGCCTACGAGCAGTACTTC NA TRBJ2-7 TRBV5-1 TRBD1
CASSLPRGSPNQPQHF TGTGCCAGTAGCCTCCCCAGGGGCAGCCCCAATCAGCCCCAGCATTTT NA TRBJ1-5 TRBV19 NA
CAISGGGGPDTQYF TGTGCCATCAGTGGAGGCGGAGGGCCAGATACGCAGTATTTT NA TRBJ2-3 TRBV10-3 NA
CASSPQGARGNTIYF TGCGCCAGCAGCCCACAGGGGGCACGTGGAAACACCATATATTTT NA TRBJ1-3 TRBV5-1 TRBD1
CASSLGIQRSTDTQYF TGTGCCAGCAGCCTGGGCATACAGAGAAGTACAGATACGCAGTATTTT NA TRBJ2-3 TRBV28 NA
CAISDRTSGRQDTQYF TGTGCCATCAGTGACCGGACTAGCGGGAGGCAAGATACGCAGTATTTT NA TRBJ2-3 TRBV10-3 TRBD2
CASSLVNENNEQFF TGTGCCAGCAGCTTAGTGAACGAAAACAATGAGCAGTTCTTC NA TRBJ2-1 TRBV7-6 NA
CASSVPCGGRLYEQYF TGTGCCAGCAGCGTTCCATGTGGCGGGAGGCTCTACGAGCAGTACTTC NA TRBJ2-7 TRBV9 TRBD2
CASTRSATNEKLFF TGTGCCAGCACCAGGTCCGCAACTAATGAAAAACTGTTTTTT NA TRBJ1-4 TRBV7-9 NA
CASSLMGQSGFYEQFF TGTGCCAGCAGCTTAATGGGGCAGTCAGGTTTCTATGAGCAGTTCTTC NA TRBJ2-1 TRBV7-3 NA
CASSLRGSYEQYF TGTGCCAGTAGTCTGCGGGGATCCTACGAGCAGTACTTC once TRBJ2-7 TRBV19 NA
CASSQPAPGELFF TGTGCCAGCAGTCAACCGGCTCCCGGGGAGCTGTTTTTT many TRBJ2-2 TRBV25-1 NA